The next 6 T cell receptor beta chains were all read from a single sample in a study of cytomegalovirus exposure and HLA in healthy donors. Generated by immunoSEQ multiplex PCR, the TCRdb table keeps only in-frame clones and is missing some. The table has approximately 170,000 clones, 85% seen once. The specimen was PBMCs. The receptors were sampled from a man between 18 and 29 years old in good health and CMV-seropositive.

The gene calls are TRBV5-1 and TRBJ2-5; 7 bases agree with TRBD1. Germline values: CDR1 SGHRS, CDR2 YFSETQ. The V segment lost 3 bases and the J segment 5 bases; nucleotides outside the gene matches: 4. The CDR3 totals 13 residues. In DNA, the CDR3 is TGCGCCAGCAGCTCACAGGGGATGGAGACCCAGTACTTC. Translated: CASSSQGMETQYF.

This sequence joins TRBV6-1 and TRBJ1-2; TRBD1 matches 9 bases. Germline V gives CDR1 MNHNS, CDR2 SASEGT. The CDR3 covers 16 residues. The J segment lost 4 bases and the V segment lost 4 bases, leaving 10 bases of the junction unmatched. CDR3 bases: TGTGCCAGCAGTGCGGACAGGGGCTTATTACGCTATGGCTACACCTTC. Amino acid sequence: CASSADRGLLRYGYTF.

The chain links TRBV28 to TRBJ2-5; D possibly corresponds to TRBD1 (5 bases). The germline V gene has CDR1 MDHEN and CDR2 SYDVKM. The CDR3 contains 15 residues. V was trimmed by 4 bases and J by 5 bases, leaving 17 bases between them. CDR3 region: CASSSASWTWETQYF. CDR3 in DNA: TGTGCCAGCAGTTCCGCGAGCTGGACATGGGAGACCCAGTACTTC.

With regard to this clone: Different DNA sequences within this sample yield the same CDR3. The chain has TRBV5-1 and TRBJ1-4, with 8 positions matching TRBD1. Germline V gene lookup returns CDR1 SGHRS and CDR2 YFSETQ. Germline trimming cut 4 bases from V and 8 bases from J; bases unmatched to any gene: 7. The CDR3 extends over 14 amino acids. The CDR3 region is CASSGGQGREKLFF. CDR3 sequence (DNA): TGCGCCAGCAGCGGCGGACAGGGTCGCGAAAAACTGTTTTTT.

Of note for this clone: Germline is not matched at one junction end, which may reflect a read error. The chain employs TRBV6-1 and TRBJ2-3; 7 bases map to TRBD2. Germline-derived CDR1 and CDR2 are MNHNS and SASEGT. The CDR3 runs to 17 residues. The CDR3 sequence: CASREEPSGLHTDTQYF. CDR3 sequence (DNA): TGTGCCAGCAGGGAAGAGCCCTCGGGACTACACACAGATACGCAGTATTTT.

CDR3 in amino acids: CASSSDSLSYNEQFF. The CDR3 DNA is TGTGCCAGCAGCTCGGACAGCCTCTCCTACAATGAGCAGTTCTTC. V is TRBV7-2 and J is TRBJ2-1; a weak D match, TRBD1 (6 bases). With 4 bases removed from V and 0 bases from J, the gap between germline ends came to 10 bases. This CDR3 region has 15 residues. Germline CDR1 is SGHTA and CDR2 is FQGNSA. Full variable domain (outside the CDR3, taken from reference TRBV7-2 and TRBJ2-1): GAGVSQSPSNKVTEKGKDVELRCDPISGHTALYWYRQSLGQGLEFLIYFQGNSAPDKSGLPSDRFSAERTGGSVSTLTIQRTQQEDSAVYLCASSSDSLSYNEQFFGPGTRLTVL.